This T cell receptor beta chain derives from a study of T cell clonality in common variable immunodeficiency. Regarding the study as a whole: Fewer deletions and N-nucleotide insertions were reportedly seen in common variable immunodeficiency TCR beta sequences. Compared with controls, CVID subjects had fewer shared TCRbeta clones. CVID subjects showed higher TCRbeta clonality than healthy controls.

Assay used: immunoSEQ multiplex PCR; TCRdb lists only in-frame clones, some missing. This sample has about 37,000 clones, each found more than once. This clone was recorded many times. The antigen remains unidentified. The read gets to within 3 residues of the CDR3 end, and the germline J gene fills in the rest. Trimming removed 0 bases from V and 8 bases from J, with 14 bases in between. Germline CDR1 is MNHNS and CDR2 is SASEGT. CDR3 length: 16 residues. The chain joins TRBV6-1 to TRBJ1-6; D may be TRBD1 (6 bases). The clonotype comes from a person aged 18-69 years in good health. The sequenced sample consisted of peripheral blood mononuclear cells. CDR3 residues: CASSEAIRGFHSPLHF. Partial CDR3 DNA: TGTGCCAGCAGTGAAGCCATCAGGGGCTTTCATTCACCC.